Each of the 30 T cell receptor beta chains below was sequenced from the same sample in a study of T cell changes during pregnancy in multiple sclerosis (dated by TCRdb to the late 2010s). Library creation used the immunoSEQ multiplex PCR assay. TCRdb carries this immuneACCESS record with in-frame sequences only. Its versions omit some clonotypes, under half of them owing to an unresolved V gene in the studies checked, with the rest unexplained. The sample table contains about 60,000 clones; only one count was recorded for around 92% of them. About 2.5% of the sample belongs to the ten largest clones. This specimen was peripheral blood, taken in the first trimester of pregnancy. The receptors were sampled from a female donor with multiple sclerosis, enrolled in a pregnancy study.

This sequence joins TRBV4-2 and TRBJ2-1; tentatively, D is TRBD1 (6 bases). CDR1 is LGHNA, CDR2 YNFKEQ, per germline. This CDR3 has 14 amino acids. With 3 bases removed from V and 9 bases from J, the gap between germline ends came to 15 bases. This chain's CDR3 is CASSQEDSETEQFF. The CDR3 bases are TGTGCCAGCAGCCAGGAGGACAGTGAAACTGAGCAGTTCTTC.

This clone occurred once. V is TRBV4-3 and J is TRBJ1-4; a possible D gene is TRBD1 (6 bases). Germline CDR1 LGHNA, CDR2 YSLEER. V was clipped by 4 bases and J by 8 bases, with 17 bases between them. CDR3 length: 15 amino acids. The CDR3 loop is CASSLSRGRGEKLFF. The CDR3 DNA reads TGCGCCAGCAGCCTTTCCAGGGGCCGCGGGGAAAAACTGTTTTTT.

The V gene is TRBV11-3, the J gene TRBJ2-7; possibly TRBD2 for D (6 bases). In germline, CDR1 is SGHNT, CDR2 YENEEA. The CDR3 extends over 12 amino acids. V lost 7 bases and J 0 bases, leaving 7 bases between the germline ends. The CDR3 DNA follows: TGTGCCAGCACCGGGAGCTCCTACGAGCAGTACTTC. Its protein product is CASTGSSYEQYF.

The table lists this clone with a few counts. The chain combines TRBV11-3 with TRBJ1-1; TRBD1 matches at 7 bases. The length of the CDR3 is 15 residues. Germline trimming cut 1 base from V and 7 bases from J; bases unmatched to any gene: 9. The germline V gene encodes CDR1 SGHNT and CDR2 YENEEA. DNA of the CDR3: TGTGCCAGCAGCTTAGGCAGGGGGGAAAGGAATGAAGCTTTCTTT. Amino acid sequence: CASSLGRGERNEAFF.

The rearrangement links TRBV5-6 to TRBJ2-5; tentative D call: TRBD1 (6 bases). Per the germline V gene, CDR1 is SGHDT and CDR2 is YYEEEE. The CDR3 is 16 residues long. Trimming removed 0 bases at V and 0 bases at J, with 12 bases between. In DNA form, the CDR3 reads TGTGCCAGCAGCTTGGTAATAGGACAGTACCAAGAGACCCAGTACTTC. Translation gives CASSLVIGQYQETQYF.

This rearrangement joins TRBV19 to TRBJ2-1; 13 nucleotides line up with TRBD2. Per the germline V gene, CDR1 is LNHDA and CDR2 is SQIVND (reference sequence). This CDR3 comprises 17 residues. The trim removed 0 bases at V and 8 bases at J, leaving 7 bases unmatched. In nucleotides, the CDR3 is TGTGCCAGTAGTATAGATCGGACTAGCGGGAGCTTTGATGAGCAGTTCTTC. Its translation: CASSIDRTSGSFDEQFF.

The chain uses TRBV4-3 and TRBJ2-7; D may be TRBD1 (7 bases). This CDR3 region has 14 residues. Germline V gene sequence: CDR1 LGHNA, CDR2 YSLEER. Trimming removed 0 bases from V and 6 bases from J, with 12 bases in between. The CDR3 nucleotides are TGCGCCAGCAGCCAAGACAAGGAGGGGGCCGAGCAGTACTTC. Amino acids: CASSQDKEGAEQYF.

The chain is built from TRBV4-3 and TRBJ2-7; the D gene is possibly TRBD2 (6 bases). CDR1 and CDR2 (germline): LGHNA, YSLEER. V lost 0 bases and J 7 bases, leaving 19 bases between the germline ends. CDR3 size: 16 residues. The CDR3 nucleotides read TGCGCCAGCAGCCAAGATACCCCTCGGGCTGGGGGGGAGCAGTACTTC. This encodes CASSQDTPRAGGEQYF.

The rearrangement uses TRBV4-3 and TRBJ2-3, with a tentative D call TRBD2 (6 bases). Per germline, CDR1 LGHNA and CDR2 YSLEER. V was shortened by 1 base and J by 8 bases, with 16 bases between the two germline ends. The CDR3 loop spans 15 amino acids. The CDR3 DNA sequence: TGCGCCAGCAGCCAAGGGATAGCCGGGACTGGTACGCAGTATTTT. It encodes CASSQGIAGTGTQYF.

The chain joins TRBV18 to TRBJ2-7; D is uncertain. Trimming stripped 2 bases from V and 3 bases from J, with 14 bases between. The CDR3 totals 15 residues. Germline loops: CDR1 KGHSH, CDR2 LQKENI. As DNA, the CDR3 is TGTGCCAGCTCACCAAACGGTATTCAATTCTACGAGCAGTACTTC. This codes for CASSPNGIQFYEQYF.

Only a few counts were recorded for this clone. The CDR3 sequence: CASSSLGLTSNEQFF. CDR3 coding DNA: TGTGCCAGCAGTTCCTTGGGACTAACGTCGAATGAGCAGTTCTTC. V and J are TRBV7-2 and TRBJ2-1; 7 nucleotides agree with TRBD2. J gave up 7 bases and V 6 bases, and 12 bases lay outside the gene matches. CDR3 length: 15 residues. Per the germline V gene, CDR1 is SGHTA and CDR2 is FQGNSA.

This chain uses TRBV6-6 with TRBJ2-5; 9 bases align to TRBD2. Germline CDR1 and CDR2: MNHNY and SVGAGI (reference sequence). This CDR3 has 13 residues. The V segment lost 8 bases and the J segment 5 bases; nucleotides outside the gene matches: 6. This CDR3 is CASRRGRDETQYF. Written as DNA, the CDR3 is TGTGCCAGCCGTCGCGGGAGGGATGAGACCCAGTACTTC.

The gene calls are TRBV11-3 and TRBJ2-7; unclear D gene. The germline V gene has CDR1 SGHNT and CDR2 YENEEA. V was trimmed by 3 bases and J by 7 bases, leaving 7 bases between them. CDR3 length equals 11 residues. CDR3 protein: CASSFPREQYF. Written as DNA, the CDR3 is TGTGCCAGCAGCTTCCCTCGGGAGCAGTACTTC. The whole variable domain, remainder taken from reference TRBV11-3 and TRBJ2-7, is EAGVVQSPRYKIIEKKQPVAFWCNPISGHNTLYWYLQNLGQGPELLIRYENEEAVDDSQLPKDRFSAERLKGVDSTLKIQPAELGDSAVYLCASSFPREQYFGPGTRLTVT.

The chain employs TRBV5-1 and TRBJ2-5; no clear D gene. Germline CDR1 and CDR2: SGHRS and YFSETQ. V was shortened by 0 bases and J by 1 base, with 4 bases between the two germline ends. This CDR3 has 13 amino acids. The CDR3 DNA reads TGCGCCAGCAGCTTGGGCAGCCAAGAGACCCAGTACTTC. Translated, it gives CASSLGSQETQYF.

V is TRBV10-3 and J is TRBJ2-1; no clear D. The V gene's germline CDR1 is ENHRY and CDR2 SYGVKD. The CDR3 is 11 residues long. V shed 6 bases and J shed 7 bases, with 7 bases lying between them. CDR3 nucleotides: TGTGCCATCAGCCTCGGTAATGAGCAGTTCTTC. Translation gives CAISLGNEQFF.

The genes are TRBV18 and TRBJ2-3, with D perhaps TRBD2 (6 bases). CDR1 and CDR2 from the germline V gene are KGHSH and LQKENI. V was cut by 3 bases and J by 2 bases, with 15 bases left in between. This CDR3 is 16 amino acids long. CDR3 region: CASSPVAGPITDTQYF. The CDR3 DNA reads TGTGCCAGCTCACCCGTGGCGGGGCCGATCACAGATACGCAGTATTTT.

V usage is TRBV5-1 and J usage is TRBJ2-1, with 8 bases aligning to TRBD1. The germline gives CDR1 SGHRS, CDR2 YFSETQ. V shed 1 base, J shed 8 bases, and the junction held 5 bases outside the gene matches. The CDR3 has 14 residues. The CDR3 DNA reads as TGCGCCAGCAGCTTGCGGACAGGGAAGGATGAGCAGTTCTTC. Protein product: CASSLRTGKDEQFF.

The chain uses TRBV9 and TRBJ2-7; 7 bases align to TRBD2. After removal of 1 base from V and 5 bases from J, the junction contained 9 bases not matched to a gene. CDR3 length: 15 residues. Germline V gives CDR1 SGDLS, CDR2 YYNGEE. The CDR3 region is CASSVRDYYSDEQYF. The CDR3 bases are TGTGCCAGCAGCGTACGGGACTATTACTCTGACGAGCAGTACTTC.

This sequence joins TRBV6-6 and TRBJ2-6; 8 bases are shared with TRBD1. V trimming: 8 bases; J trimming: 0 bases; junction bases outside the gene matches: 3. Germline V lookup: CDR1 MNHNY, CDR2 SVGAGI (reference sequence). The CDR3 is 15 amino acids. The CDR3 nucleotides read TGTGCCAGCCACACAGGGGGCTCTGGGGCCAACGTCCTGACTTTC. It encodes CASHTGGSGANVLTF.

This clone was recorded once. V and J are TRBV27 and TRBJ2-1, with 11 bases aligning to TRBD2. CDR3 length: 18 residues. Per germline, CDR1 MNHEY and CDR2 SMNVEV (reference sequence). V gave up 3 bases and J gave up 4 bases; unmatched junction bases: 11. The CDR3 region is CASSFILTSGNKYNEQFF. Written as DNA, the CDR3 is TGTGCCAGCAGTTTTATCTTGACTAGCGGGAACAAGTACAATGAGCAGTTCTTC.

The chain employs TRBV28 and TRBJ1-3; D possibly corresponds to TRBD1 (6 bases). The V gene's germline CDR1 is MDHEN and CDR2 SYDVKM. The CDR3 length is 12 residues. The ends were cut back, 4 bases at V and 8 bases at J, with 9 bases in the middle. In DNA, the CDR3 is TGTGCCAGCAGTTCTCCAGGGGACACCATATATTTT. Amino acid sequence: CASSSPGDTIYF.

The CDR3 DNA reads as TGCAGCGTTGTCCCGGGGAATCCGAACACTGAAGCTTTCTTT. Translating gives CSVVPGNPNTEAFF. J is TRBJ1-1 and V is TRBV29-1; unclear D gene. The CDR3 has 14 residues. The ends were cut back, 4 bases at V and 1 base at J, with 13 bases in the middle. Germline CDR1 is SQVTM and CDR2 is ANQGSEA.

The chain uses TRBV18 and TRBJ2-1, with D possibly being TRBD2 (6 bases). CDR3 length: 15 amino acids. Germline V CDR1 and CDR2: KGHSH, LQKENI. Deletions cut 10 bases from V and 0 bases from J, with 16 bases between. In nucleotides, the CDR3 is TGTGCCACCCATAGCGGAAACCCCTCCTACAATGAGCAGTTCTTC. This codes for CATHSGNPSYNEQFF.

The CDR3 DNA sequence: TGTGCCAGCAGTCCTGCAGGGGGACTCGCTTACGAGCAGTACTTC. Translated: CASSPAGGLAYEQYF. The chain links TRBV6-5 to TRBJ2-7; maybe TRBD1 (7 bases). The CDR3 length is 15 residues. V was pared by 5 bases and J by 4 bases, with 18 bases between. Per the germline V gene, CDR1 is MNHEY and CDR2 is SVGAGI.

The rearrangement uses TRBV13 and TRBJ2-1, with 7 nucleotides matching TRBD2. The germline V gene encodes CDR1 PRHDT and CDR2 FYEKMQ (reference sequence). J was trimmed by 4 bases and V by 0 bases; bases with no gene match: 3. The CDR3 loop spans 15 amino acids. This CDR3 is CASSLGLAQYNEQFF. The CDR3 nucleotides are TGTGCCAGCAGCTTAGGACTAGCGCAATACAATGAGCAGTTCTTC.

DNA of the CDR3: TGTGCCAGCAGCTCCGGGACTAGCGGATACAATGAGCAGTTCTTC. Translating it yields CASSSGTSGYNEQFF. This chain uses TRBV7-9 with TRBJ2-1; 11 nucleotides align to TRBD2. With 4 bases clipped from V and 4 bases from J, the junction kept 3 bases outside the gene matches. CDR3 length: 15 amino acids. The germline V gene has CDR1 SEHNR and CDR2 FQNEAQ (reference sequence).

This sequence joins TRBV13 and TRBJ2-1; D possibly corresponds to TRBD2 (6 bases). CDR1 is PRHDT and CDR2 is FYEKMQ in the germline V gene (reference sequence). Trimming cost V 4 bases and J 0 bases, with 7 bases left between them. This CDR3 region has 14 residues. CDR3 bases: TGTGCCAGCAGCTCGGGACTCTCCTACAATGAGCAGTTCTTC. This encodes CASSSGLSYNEQFF.

V usage is TRBV28 and J usage is TRBJ1-2; the match to TRBD1 covers 10 bases. The germline V gene has CDR1 MDHEN and CDR2 SYDVKM. Trimming cost V 4 bases and J 4 bases; bases outside gene matches: 3. CDR3 length: 14 amino acids. CDR3 loop: CASSSGQGVYGYTF. The CDR3, as DNA: TGTGCCAGCAGTTCCGGACAGGGGGTCTATGGCTACACCTTC.

CDR3 protein: CASSYLYGSFDEQFF. In DNA, the CDR3 is TGTGCCAGCAGTTATCTGTACGGGAGTTTCGATGAGCAGTTCTTC. V and J are TRBV6-5 and TRBJ2-1; tentative D call: TRBD2 (6 bases). This CDR3 spans 15 amino acids. Germline V CDR1 and CDR2: MNHEY, SVGAGI. V lost 3 bases and J 8 bases, leaving 17 bases between the germline ends.

The chain links TRBV6-1 to TRBJ1-2; 7 positions match TRBD1. Germline V gene data show CDR1 as MNHNS and CDR2 as SASEGT. The CDR3 extends over 14 amino acids. The trim removed 7 bases at V and 5 bases at J, leaving 10 bases unmatched. In DNA form, the CDR3 reads TGTGCCAGCAACCGGGACAGAGCTCTTTATGGCTACACCTTC. Protein: CASNRDRALYGYTF.